This TCR beta chain was obtained from a study of blood T cells in healthy people across ages. Overall study findings and caveats: The study lacked donor CMV status, which possibly confounded expanded clonotype changes. Diversity of TCR beta per million T cells declined in a roughly linear way with age.

As regards this clonotype: Antigen specificity is unknown.

Primed by a sample-barcoded 5' primer and a J-beta primer mix, a second PCR proceeded for 7 to 11 cycles. TCRdb used MiXCR to reprocess the 5' RACE reads, holding one entry per CDR3 protein. The table includes 540,000 or so distinct CDR3 sequences, roughly 48% detected once. The CDR3 sequence is 14 residues long. The V gene lost 5 bases and the J gene lost 5 bases, with 13 bases spanning the gap. CDR1 is SEHNR, CDR2 FQNEAQ, per germline (reference sequence). Sequencing was performed on blood. The rearrangement joins TRBV7-9 to TRBJ1-5; no firm D call. This TCR was sampled from a man of 80 years or more in good health. The chain's CDR3 is CASSPSSSHQPQHF. For the CDR3, the DNA is TGTGCCAGCAGCCCCTCGAGTTCCCATCAGCCCCAGCATTTT.